The source of this T cell receptor (beta chain) is a study of blood T cell repertoires in COVID-19. Study in general: Sources were T cells, B-cell-depleted T cells, or PBMCs; the material itself was cDNA or gDNA.

CDR1 is SGHNT and CDR2 is YENEEA in the germline V gene. CDR3 length: 15 amino acids. The germline V and J ends were trimmed by 6 bases and 3 bases, with 17 bases remaining between them. Recruits, aged about 18 to 100 years, lived in 24 US areas. Participant-reported clinical history was the basis for cohort assignment. Per the study methods: Nucleated cell counts were estimated from reference gene primer amplification. Profiling relied on immunoSEQ multiplex PCR, and the TCRdb table lists in-frame clones only, not all of them. The DNA gave D and trimming, while V, J and clone size come from that table. The data hold about 200,000 clones, with about 85% observed a single time.

The origin of this receptor is a man aged 35-49 years who had recovered from COVID-19. V and J are TRBV11-3 and TRBJ1-1; no clear D gene. Sample: PBMCs or T cells enriched from blood (not recorded which). The CDR3 loop reads CASRKRLRRDTEAFF. CDR3 DNA sequence: TGTGCCAGCAGAAAGCGACTAAGGCGGGACACTGAAGCTTTCTTT.